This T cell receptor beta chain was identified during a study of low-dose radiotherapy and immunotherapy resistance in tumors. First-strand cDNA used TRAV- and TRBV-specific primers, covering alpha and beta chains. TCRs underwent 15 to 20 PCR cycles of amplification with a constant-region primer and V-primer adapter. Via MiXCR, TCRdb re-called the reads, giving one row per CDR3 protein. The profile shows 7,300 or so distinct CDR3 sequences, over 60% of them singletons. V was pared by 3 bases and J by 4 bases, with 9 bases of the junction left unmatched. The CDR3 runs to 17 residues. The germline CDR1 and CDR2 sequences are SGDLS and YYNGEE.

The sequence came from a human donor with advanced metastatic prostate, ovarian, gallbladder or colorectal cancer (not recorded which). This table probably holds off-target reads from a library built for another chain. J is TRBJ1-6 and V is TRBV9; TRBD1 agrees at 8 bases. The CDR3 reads CASSGGTGTSYNSPLHF. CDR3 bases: TGTGCCAGCAGCGGAGGGACAGGAACTTCGTATAATTCACCCCTCCACTTT.